A single sample is the source of the 23 T cell receptor beta chains below, sequenced in a study of spatial heterogeneity in lung cancer (dated by TCRdb to the late 2010s). The intended sense of this specimen's time point label: sample taken at primary tumor resection. Without any cell sorting, TCR sequencing was performed on whole RNA extracted either from tumor and nontumor lung tissue or from cryopreserved PBMC samples. Receptor libraries were prepared by 5' RACE. For sequencing, a NextSeq 500 was employed. In-frame beta chains were kept once TCRdb had trimmed the public reads at Q25 with fastp and called clones with MiXCR. Rows matching on CDR3 protein sequence are summarized as one entry with the most common DNA and genes. The sample includes tens of thousands of distinct CDR3 sequences, with 13% observed a single time. The ten top clones hold 7.2% of the sample. Sequencing was performed on PBMCs, taken at surgery. The receptors stem from a male donor with early-stage non-small cell lung cancer.

This clonotype was seen repeatedly, ten times or more. V gene TRBV10-3 combines with J gene TRBJ2-1; D perhaps matches TRBD2 (6 bases). The CDR3 is 14 amino acids. Per the germline V gene, CDR1 is ENHRY and CDR2 is SYGVKD. Trimming removed 10 bases at V and 0 bases at J, with 13 bases between. CDR3 residues: CATLTGSSYNEQFF. The CDR3 DNA reads TGTGCCACCTTGACCGGGAGCTCCTACAATGAGCAGTTCTTC.

This clonotype was observed a handful of times. V gene TRBV30 combines with J gene TRBJ1-1, with D hard to call. The CDR3 consists of 12 residues. Germline CDR1 reads GTSNPN; CDR2 reads SVGIG (reference sequence). The ends were cut back, 1 base at V and 1 base at J, with 4 bases in the middle. Here the CDR3 reads CAWSDRNTEAFF. Written as DNA, the CDR3 is TGTGCCTGGAGTGACAGGAACACTGAAGCTTTCTTT.

The chain uses TRBV14 and TRBJ2-4; 8 bases map to TRBD1. This CDR3 has 14 residues. After removal of 4 bases from V and 5 bases from J, the junction contained 4 bases not matched to a gene. Germline lookup yields CDR1 SGHDN and CDR2 FVKESK. The CDR3 DNA follows: TGTGCCAGCAGCCGGATGGGACAGGAAAACATTCAGTACTTC. This sequence encodes CASSRMGQENIQYF.

The chain is built from TRBV4-1 and TRBJ1-2, with 11 positions matching TRBD1. V lost 5 bases and J lost 7; bases outside the gene matches: 6. The CDR3 length is 14 residues. Germline V gene data show CDR1 as MGHRA and CDR2 as YSYEKL. CDR3 coding DNA: TGCGCCAGCAGCAACCGGGACAGGGGGTCTGGCTACACCTTC. Its protein is CASSNRDRGSGYTF.

The chain uses TRBV2 and TRBJ2-1, with no clear D. This CDR3 comprises 13 residues. Trimming removed 7 bases at V and 6 bases at J, with 13 bases between. CDR1 is SNHLY, CDR2 FYNNEI, per germline. The CDR3 sequence: CASKIGWVNEQFF. CDR3 DNA: TGTGCCAGCAAAATTGGCTGGGTCAATGAGCAGTTCTTC.

This clonotype was found a few times. The rearrangement uses TRBV11-2 and TRBJ2-1; D assignment may be TRBD1 or TRBD2 (5 bases each). CDR1 is SGHAT, CDR2 FQNNGV, per germline. The CDR3 consists of 14 residues. V gave up 6 bases and J gave up 0 bases, with 9 bases separating them. This CDR3 is CASSRDLSYNEQFF. The CDR3 bases are TGTGCCAGCAGTAGGGACCTCTCCTACAATGAGCAGTTCTTC.

This clonotype was observed a handful of times. DNA for the CDR3: TGTGCCAGCATTAAGGACAGGCACACCGGGGAGCTGTTTTTT. It is translated as CASIKDRHTGELFF. The chain links TRBV27 to TRBJ2-2; 7 positions agree with TRBD1. This CDR3 spans 14 amino acids. CDR1 and CDR2 from the germline V gene are MNHEY and SMNVEV (reference sequence). V dropped 7 bases and J dropped 3; count of bases not matched to a gene: 5.

This clonotype was recorded at least ten times. The J gene is TRBJ1-2, the V gene TRBV3-1; tentative D call: TRBD1 (5 bases). Per germline, CDR1 LGHDT and CDR2 YNNKEL (reference sequence). The CDR3 length is 15 residues. Trimming shortened V by 3 bases and J by 6 bases, and 17 bases separated the two germline ends. CDR3 sequence reads: CASSHRQTARDGYTF. The CDR3 DNA follows: TGTGCCAGCAGCCATCGACAGACCGCTAGGGATGGCTACACCTTC.

Many counts were recorded for this clonotype. The chain couples TRBV28 to TRBJ2-7; the D gene could be TRBD1 or TRBD2 (6 bases each). V lost 2 bases and J 5 bases, leaving 16 bases between the germline ends. Germline CDR1 and CDR2: MDHEN and SYDVKM. This CDR3 region has 15 residues. The DNA for the CDR3 is TGTGCCAGCAGTTTAAATGATGGGGGGCTGAACGAGCAGTACTTC. Protein product: CASSLNDGGLNEQYF.

The CDR3 DNA is TGTGCCAGCAGCCCTCTCGGGACAGGGGCCTCTGGGGCCAACGTCCTGACTTTC. Its protein product is CASSPLGTGASGANVLTF. The chain is built from TRBV6-2 or TRBV6-3 and TRBJ2-6; 10 bases match TRBD1. This CDR3 is 18 amino acids long. The J segment lost 0 bases and the V segment lost 6 bases, leaving 8 bases of the junction unmatched. Germline V gene lookup returns CDR1 MNHEY and CDR2 SVGEGT.

This clonotype was seen once. J is TRBJ2-1 and V is TRBV2; 8 nucleotides match TRBD2. V lost 0 bases to trimming and J lost 2 bases; unmatched junction nucleotides: 3. This CDR3 has 16 residues. The germline V gene has CDR1 SNHLY and CDR2 FYNNEI. Here the CDR3 DNA reads TGTGCCAGCAGTGAAGCGCTTAGCGGGACCTACAATGAGCAGTTCTTC. Its protein product is CASSEALSGTYNEQFF. The full variable domain, rest sourced from reference TRBV2 and TRBJ2-1, is EPEVTQTPSHQVTQMGQEVILRCVPISNHLYFYWYRQILGQKVEFLVSFYNNEISEKSEIFDDQFSVERPDGSNFTLKIRSTKLEDSAMYFCASSEALSGTYNEQFFGPGTRLTVL.

This clonotype was observed at least ten times. The rearrangement uses TRBV4-2 and TRBJ2-1, with 12 bases lining up with TRBD2. The V gene end was trimmed by 4 bases and the J gene end by 0 bases; junction bases not matched to a gene: 4. The CDR3 covers 17 residues. Germline assignment: CDR1 LGHNA and CDR2 YNFKEQ. The CDR3: CASSPGLAGSSYNEQFF. Here the CDR3 DNA reads TGTGCCAGCAGCCCCGGACTAGCGGGGAGCTCCTACAATGAGCAGTTCTTC.

This rearrangement joins TRBV2 to TRBJ2-5; 10 bases agree with TRBD1. The V gene end was trimmed by 6 bases and the J gene end by 5 bases; junction bases not matched to a gene: 9. Germline CDR1 is SNHLY and CDR2 is FYNNEI. CDR3 length: 15 amino acids. The CDR3 protein is CASRWTGGNGETQYF. The DNA for the CDR3 is TGTGCCAGCAGATGGACAGGGGGTAATGGGGAGACCCAGTACTTC.

This clonotype was seen ten or more times. The chain carries TRBV4-3 and TRBJ1-2; D is perhaps TRBD1 (5 bases). Looked up from germline, CDR1 is LGHNA and CDR2 is YSLEER. This CDR3 has 16 residues. Trimming took off 0 bases at V and 2 bases at J, with 13 bases between the two ends. For the CDR3, the DNA is TGCGCCAGCAGCCAAGATAGGTGGGGCCTCAACTATGGCTACACCTTC. It translates to CASSQDRWGLNYGYTF.

This clonotype was counted at least ten times. The V call is TRBV27, the J call TRBJ1-2, with D possibly matching TRBD1 (5 bases). Trimming removed 6 bases at V and 3 bases at J, with 11 bases between. Germline CDR1 MNHEY, CDR2 SMNVEV (reference sequence). The CDR3 runs to 13 residues. DNA for the CDR3: TGTGCCAGCAGCTCAGTCAGGGACTATGGCTACACCTTC. As protein: CASSSVRDYGYTF.

This sequence joins TRBV5-1 and TRBJ1-2; D not certain. The CDR3 sequence is 11 residues long. Germline CDR1 reads SGHRS; CDR2 reads YFSETQ. Trimming removed 5 bases at V and 4 bases at J, with 6 bases between. Written as DNA, the CDR3 is TGCGCCAGCAGTGAGAGCTATGGCTACACCTTC. Protein product: CASSESYGYTF.

This clonotype was seen repeatedly, ten times or more. The CDR3 loop is CASTRGLDGNTIYF. The DNA for the CDR3 is TGCGCCAGCACGCGGGGTCTTGATGGAAACACCATATATTTT. The chain employs TRBV10-2 and TRBJ1-3; D ambiguous. The CDR3 is 14 amino acids. The germline gives CDR1 WSHSY, CDR2 SAAADI. V dropped 7 bases and J dropped 3 bases, with 13 bases sitting between them.

This clonotype was observed at least ten times. The J gene is TRBJ2-1, the V gene TRBV12-3 or TRBV12-4; 8 bases line up with TRBD2. The V segment lost 6 bases and the J segment 7 bases; nucleotides outside the gene matches: 8. This CDR3 has 14 amino acids. The CDR3 reads CASSNSGVSNEQFF. The CDR3 DNA follows: TGTGCCAGCAGCAATAGCGGGGTCTCGAATGAGCAGTTCTTC.

This chain connects TRBV5-1 to TRBJ2-3; TRBD1 agrees at 9 bases. This CDR3 comprises 16 residues. Trimming took 2 bases from V and 4 from J; bases not matched to a gene: 8. The germline V gene encodes CDR1 SGHRS and CDR2 YFSETQ. DNA of the CDR3: TGCGCCAGCAGCTTACACGGGACAGGGAACGCAGATACGCAGTATTTT. Translation: CASSLHGTGNADTQYF.

There are many counts of this clonotype. This chain joins TRBV5-1 and TRBJ1-4; 7 bases map to TRBD1. With V trimmed by 5 bases and J by 7 bases, 11 bases remained unmatched. This CDR3 is 15 amino acids long. Germline-derived CDR1 and CDR2 are SGHRS and YFSETQ. The chain's CDR3 is CASSSYRGISEKLFF. CDR3 coding DNA: TGCGCCAGCAGTTCTTACAGGGGAATCTCTGAAAAACTGTTTTTT. The full variable domain, in which reference TRBV5-1 and TRBJ1-4 provide the parts outside the CDR3, is KAGVTQTPRYLIKTRGQQVTLSCSPISGHRSVSWYQQTPGQGLQFLFEYFSETQRNKGNFPGRFSGRQFSNSRSEMNVSTLELGDSALYLCASSSYRGISEKLFFGSGTQLSVL.

This clonotype was recorded at least ten times. The V call is TRBV12-3 or TRBV12-4, the J call TRBJ2-7; D might be TRBD2 (5 bases). This CDR3 has 11 residues. V gave up 6 bases and J gave up 9 bases, with 12 bases separating them. The CDR3 nucleotides read TGTGCCAGCAGCTCCTCGGGGATGCAGTACTTC. This codes for CASSSSGMQYF.

The rearrangement joins TRBV27 to TRBJ2-7; D is possibly TRBD2 (5 bases). The V gene lost 0 bases and the J gene lost 3 bases, with 15 bases spanning the gap. The CDR3 is 16 amino acids. CDR1 is MNHEY and CDR2 is SMNVEV in the germline V gene (reference sequence). Here the CDR3 DNA reads TGTGCCAGCAGTTTATCGTCGGGGAATTACGTCTACGAGCAGTACTTC. Amino acids: CASSLSSGNYVYEQYF.

This clonotype was recorded many times. J is TRBJ1-3 and V is TRBV29-1; no definite D call. CDR1 and CDR2 (germline): SQVTM, ANQGSEA. The V end lost 7 bases, the J end lost 11 bases, and 15 bases lay between the germline ends. This CDR3 is 11 amino acids long. The CDR3 sequence: CSAASGGPIYF. The DNA of the CDR3 is TGCAGCGCTGCCTCGGGAGGCCCCATATATTTT. The full variable domain, completed using reference TRBV29-1 and TRBJ1-3, is SAVISQKPSRDICQRGTSLTIQCQVDSQVTMMFWYRQQPGQSLTLIATANQGSEATYESGFVIDKFPISRPNLTFSTLTVSNMSPEDSSIYLCSAASGGPIYFGEGSWLTVV.